The 7 T cell receptor beta chains below all came from one sample that was sequenced in a study of regulatory T cells in long-lasting Graves disease. Stated time point: newly diagnosed GD, antithyroid drugs for less than 3 months. Making the TCR library involved RNA that had been extracted from PBMCs. In building TCR beta libraries, iRepertoire HTBI primers were used together with Arm-PCR of CDR3 regions. TCRdb used MiXCR to reprocess the multiplex PCR reads, holding one entry per CDR3 protein. The sample holds approximately 300,000 distinct CDR3 sequences; about a sixth are singletons and the top ten take about 40%. The specimen was peripheral blood mononuclear cells (PBMCs), collected at new diagnosis, from a patient treated with antithyroid drugs. These receptors came from a female donor with Graves disease.

This chain joins TRBV11-2 and TRBJ2-3, with 11 positions matching TRBD2. V lost 4 bases, J lost 1 base, and 4 bases stayed unmatched. The CDR3 extends over 16 amino acids. CDR1 is SGHAT, CDR2 FQNNGV, per germline. The CDR3 spells CASSWGLADGTDTQYF. The CDR3 bases are TGTGCCAGCAGCTGGGGACTAGCGGATGGCACAGATACGCAGTATTTT.

There are a few counts of this clonotype. The chain couples TRBV20-1 to TRBJ2-7; 7 positions agree with TRBD1. V lost 5 bases to trimming and J lost 4 bases; unmatched junction nucleotides: 11. The CDR3 is made up of 14 amino acids. CDR1 and CDR2 (germline): DFQATT, SNEGSKA (reference sequence). CDR3 loop: CSAHGRDRRYEQYF. The CDR3 DNA sequence: TGCAGTGCTCATGGCCGGGACAGACGATACGAGCAGTACTTC.

Many counts were recorded for this clonotype. The chain couples TRBV13 to TRBJ2-1; 12 nucleotides line up with TRBD2. V trimming: 5 bases; J trimming: 7 bases; junction bases outside the gene matches: 6. The length of the CDR3 is 15 residues. Germline V gene lookup returns CDR1 PRHDT and CDR2 FYEKMQ (reference sequence). The CDR3 nucleotides are TGTGCCAGCAGCCTGACTAGCGGGAGATATAATGAGCAGTTCTTC. Its translation is CASSLTSGRYNEQFF.

This clonotype was observed many times. This chain uses TRBV3-1 with TRBJ2-1; D gene unclear. CDR3 size: 15 residues. Germline CDR1 LGHDT, CDR2 YNNKEL (reference sequence). Between the trimmed V and J ends, which lost 4 bases and 0 bases, there was a span of 10 bases. Written as DNA, the CDR3 is TGTGCCAGCAGCCCTGACTTGAGCTCCTACAATGAGCAGTTCTTC. Translating it yields CASSPDLSSYNEQFF.

The table lists this clonotype with many counts. The V call is TRBV5-1, the J call TRBJ2-1, with TRBD2 identical over 7 bases. With V trimmed by 5 bases and J by 1 base, 12 bases remained unmatched. Per germline, CDR1 SGHRS and CDR2 YFSETQ. The CDR3 is made up of 17 amino acids. CDR3 loop: CASRRVLPSGSYNEQFF. Here the CDR3 DNA reads TGCGCCAGCAGGCGGGTTCTTCCTAGCGGTTCCTACAATGAGCAGTTCTTC.

This clonotype has a count of ten or more. The V and J genes are TRBV12-3 or TRBV12-4 and TRBJ2-3, with TRBD1 as a possible D gene (5 bases). V lost 5 bases, J lost 0 bases, and 21 bases lay in between. There are 18 residues in the CDR3. CDR3 protein: CASSTDTGNWISTDTQYF. CDR3 bases: TGTGCCAGCAGTACCGATACAGGAAACTGGATCAGCACAGATACGCAGTATTTT.

This clonotype has at least ten counts. The chain recombines TRBV11-2 with TRBJ1-3, with D maybe TRBD1 (5 bases). CDR1 is SGHAT, CDR2 FQNNGV, per germline. This CDR3 is built from 16 residues. Trimming removed 1 base at V and 0 bases at J, with 10 bases between. This CDR3 is CASSLAGSRSGNTIYF. The CDR3 DNA reads as TGTGCCAGCAGCTTAGCAGGGTCGCGCTCTGGAAACACCATATATTTT. Full variable domain (remainder filled in from reference TRBV11-2 and TRBJ1-3): EAGVAQSPRYKIIEKRQSVAFWCNPISGHATLYWYQQILGQGPKLLIQFQNNGVVDDSQLPKDRFSAERLKGVDSTLKIQPAKLEDSAVYLCASSLAGSRSGNTIYFGEGSWLTVV.